This T cell receptor beta chain was sequenced during a study of cytotoxic CD8 clonotypes in ibrutinib-treated CLL. Study information: The authors obtained response samples at a median of approximately 11 months of treatment, range 6 to 36.

Study-level results: Clonality was higher at ibrutinib response and returned toward baseline at progression. Age-matched healthy donor levels were exceeded by baseline clonality, which tracked circulating CD8+ T-cell counts. Public clonotypes were rare and shrank or held steady on treatment.

The CDR3 has 16 amino acids. Trimming at V came to 0 bases and at J to 5 bases, leaving 8 bases not matched to a gene. Germline loops: CDR1 SGHRS, CDR2 YFSETQ. Concerning this clone itself: The antigen is undetermined.

TCRdb's copy holds only in-frame clones and misses some; the assay was immunoSEQ multiplex PCR. Of 53,000 or so clones in the sample, 50% to 70% were seen once. The receptor was isolated from a human donor with chronic lymphocytic leukemia. The source was PBMCs, collected at disease progression, from a patient treated with ibrutinib. The J gene is TRBJ2-5, the V gene TRBV5-1, with 9 bases aligning to TRBD2. The CDR3 sequence: CASSLAGGTSKETQYF. The CDR3 nucleotides read TGCGCCAGCAGCTTGGCCGGTGGGACTAGCAAGGAGACCCAGTACTTC.